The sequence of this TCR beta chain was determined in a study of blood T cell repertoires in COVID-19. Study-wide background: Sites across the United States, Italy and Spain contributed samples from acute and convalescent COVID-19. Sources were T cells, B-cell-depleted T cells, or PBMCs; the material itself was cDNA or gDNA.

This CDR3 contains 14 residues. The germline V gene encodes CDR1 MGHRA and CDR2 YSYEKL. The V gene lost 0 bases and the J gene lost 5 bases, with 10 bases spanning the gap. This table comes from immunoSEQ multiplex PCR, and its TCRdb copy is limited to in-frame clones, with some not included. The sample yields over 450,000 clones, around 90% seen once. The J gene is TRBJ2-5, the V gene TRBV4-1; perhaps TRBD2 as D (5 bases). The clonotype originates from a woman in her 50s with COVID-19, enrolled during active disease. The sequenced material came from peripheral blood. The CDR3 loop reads CASSQDRGRETQYF. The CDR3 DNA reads TGCGCCAGCAGCCAAGATCGGGGTCGGGAGACCCAGTACTTC.